This T cell receptor beta chain was captured in a study of blood T cell repertoires in COVID-19. Study-wide context: COVID-19 samples collected from the United States, Italy and Spain covered acute and convalescent phases. PBMCs, B-cell-depleted T cells, or T cells provided the cDNA or gDNA that made up the material.

Germline V gene sequence: CDR1 SGHRS, CDR2 YFSETQ. Deletions cut 0 bases from V and 4 bases from J, with 16 bases between. This CDR3 region has 16 residues. Participant-reported clinical history was the basis for cohort assignment. Original methodology: Amplification from reference gene primers served as the basis for estimated nucleated cell counts. The repertoire was sequenced with immunoSEQ multiplex PCR; TCRdb's copy has only in-frame clones and lacks some. V and J calls plus clone size are reproduced from that table; the DNA served to infer D and trimming. This sample has about 360,000 clones; 80% to 90% occur once, and the top ten carry 1% to 1.5%.

This TCR derives from a man under 40 who had recovered from COVID-19. Input material: PBMCs or T cells enriched from blood (not recorded which). V and J are TRBV5-1 and TRBJ1-1, with a tentative D call TRBD1 (6 bases). The CDR3 region has the DNA TGCGCCAGCAGCTTGGGGGAGGGCAGGGGAGGCACTGAAGCTTTCTTT. This encodes CASSLGEGRGGTEAFF.